These 7 T cell receptor beta chains share one sample of origin, sequenced in a study of early T cells in non-severe SARS-CoV-2 infection. TCRdb redid the calling of the 5' RACE reads with MiXCR, one entry per CDR3 protein. This table has around 67,000 distinct CDR3 sequences, approximately 10% appearing once. Sequences were derived from whole blood, sampled at baseline. These receptors were obtained from an adult who was a healthcare worker with PCR-confirmed SARS-CoV-2 infection or an uninfected control (not recorded which).

This clonotype was recorded a few times. This chain connects TRBV12-3 or TRBV12-4 to TRBJ2-7; TRBD1 matches 8 bases. This CDR3 has 15 residues. The V segment lost 7 bases and the J segment 0 bases; nucleotides outside the gene matches: 8. CDR3 sequence: CASNKPGQDSYEQYF. The CDR3 DNA reads TGTGCCAGCAACAAGCCGGGACAGGACTCCTACGAGCAGTACTTC.

This chain links TRBV6-2 or TRBV6-3 with TRBJ2-1; possibly TRBD1 for D (6 bases). V lost 6 bases, J lost 7 bases, and 16 bases lay in between. CDR1 MNHEY and CDR2 SVGEGT come from the germline V gene. The CDR3 spans 14 residues. DNA for the CDR3: TGTGCCAGCAGGGTACAACAGGGTCGGAATGAGCAGTTCTTC. Residues: CASRVQQGRNEQFF.

This clonotype was observed a few times. The V call is TRBV20-1, the J call TRBJ1-4; 9 bases match TRBD1. This CDR3 has 13 amino acids. Trimming cost V 4 bases and J 8 bases; bases outside gene matches: 5. Germline CDR1 and CDR2: DFQATT and SNEGSKA (reference sequence). The CDR3 loop is CSAIRQGEEKLFF. CDR3 DNA sequence: TGCAGTGCTATCCGACAGGGGGAGGAAAAACTGTTTTTT.

The chain recombines TRBV5-1 with TRBJ2-2, with TRBD1 as a possible D gene (5 bases). The V end was cut by 2 bases, the J end by 4 bases, with 12 bases between. Germline values: CDR1 SGHRS, CDR2 YFSETQ. This CDR3 contains 15 residues. CDR3 in DNA: TGCGCCAGCAGCTTCCAGACAGAGCCCACCGGGGAGCTGTTTTTT. Amino acids: CASSFQTEPTGELFF.

The chain uses TRBV7-9 and TRBJ2-5; weak D call: TRBD2 (5 bases). Germline loops: CDR1 SEHNR, CDR2 FQNEAQ (reference sequence). Trimming pared 5 bases from V and 5 bases from J, leaving 12 bases between. CDR3 length: 13 amino acids. The CDR3 coding sequence is TGTGCCAGCAGCAAGCTCGGCGGGGAGACCCAGTACTTC. This sequence encodes CASSKLGGETQYF.

This clonotype has just one count. This chain links TRBV20-1 with TRBJ1-3; 8 nucleotides agree with TRBD1. The CDR3 has 13 amino acids. The germline V gene has CDR1 DFQATT and CDR2 SNEGSKA (reference sequence). V shed 5 bases, J shed 4 bases, and the junction held 4 bases outside the gene matches. This CDR3 is CSAGQGGGNTIYF. The CDR3 DNA follows: TGCAGTGCTGGACAGGGAGGCGGAAACACCATATATTTT.

This rearrangement joins TRBV6-2 or TRBV6-3 to TRBJ2-7, with TRBD2 identical over 11 bases. Germline values: CDR1 MNHEY, CDR2 SVGEGT. The CDR3 spans 18 residues. V lost 5 bases and J lost 0; bases outside the gene matches: 12. In nucleotides, the CDR3 is TGTGCCAGCAGTAACCGGGGACTAGCGGCTGCCAGCTCCTACGAGCAGTACTTC. Translating gives CASSNRGLAAASSYEQYF.